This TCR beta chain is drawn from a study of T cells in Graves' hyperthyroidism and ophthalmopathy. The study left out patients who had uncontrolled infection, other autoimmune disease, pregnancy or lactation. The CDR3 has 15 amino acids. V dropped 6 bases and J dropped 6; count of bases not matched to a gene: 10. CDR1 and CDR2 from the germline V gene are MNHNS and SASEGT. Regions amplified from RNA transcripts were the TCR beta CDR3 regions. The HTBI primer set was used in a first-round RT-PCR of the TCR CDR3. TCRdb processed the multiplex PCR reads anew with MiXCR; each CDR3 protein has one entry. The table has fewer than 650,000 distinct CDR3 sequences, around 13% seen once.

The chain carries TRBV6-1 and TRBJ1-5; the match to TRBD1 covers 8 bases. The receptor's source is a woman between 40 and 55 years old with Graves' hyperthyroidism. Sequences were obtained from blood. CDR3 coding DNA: TGTGCCAGCAGCAAGGGTGGGACAGGAATTCAGCCCCAGCATTTT. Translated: CASSKGGTGIQPQHF.